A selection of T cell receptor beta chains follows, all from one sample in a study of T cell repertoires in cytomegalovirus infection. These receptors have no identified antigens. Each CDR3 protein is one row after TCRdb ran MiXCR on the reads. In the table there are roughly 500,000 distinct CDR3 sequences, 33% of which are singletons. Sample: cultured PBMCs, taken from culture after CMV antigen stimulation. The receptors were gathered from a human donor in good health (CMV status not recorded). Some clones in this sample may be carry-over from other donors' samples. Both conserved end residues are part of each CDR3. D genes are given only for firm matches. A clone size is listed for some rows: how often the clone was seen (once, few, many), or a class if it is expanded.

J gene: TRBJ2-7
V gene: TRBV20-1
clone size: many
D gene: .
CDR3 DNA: TGCAGTGCTAGAGATACCACTGACTACGAGCAGTACTTC
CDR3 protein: CSARDTTDYEQYF

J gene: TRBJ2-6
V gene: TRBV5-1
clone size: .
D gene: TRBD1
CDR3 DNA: TGCGCCACAGGACAGGGCTCCGGGGCCAACGTCCTGACTTTC
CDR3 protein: CATGQGSGANVLTF

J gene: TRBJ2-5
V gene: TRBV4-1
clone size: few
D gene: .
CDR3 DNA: TGCGCCAGCAGTCCCGGCAAGCTGCAAGAGACCCAGTACTTC
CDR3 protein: CASSPGKLQETQYF

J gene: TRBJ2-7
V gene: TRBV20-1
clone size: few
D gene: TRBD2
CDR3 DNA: TGCAGTGCTCAATACCCTAGCGGGAGGGAGGTAAACGAGCAGTACTTC
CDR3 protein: CSAQYPSGREVNEQYF

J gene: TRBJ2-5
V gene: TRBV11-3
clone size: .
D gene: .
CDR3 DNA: TGTGCCAGCAAGCGGGAAGAGACCCAGTACTTC
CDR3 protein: CASKREETQYF

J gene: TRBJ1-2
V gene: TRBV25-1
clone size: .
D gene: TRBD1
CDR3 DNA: TGTGCCAGCAGTTTTCCCGGGACAGGGAGAGGCTACACCTTC
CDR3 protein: CASSFPGTGRGYTF

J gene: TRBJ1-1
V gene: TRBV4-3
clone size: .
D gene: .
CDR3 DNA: TGCGCCAGCAGCCAAGCTCCTTGGGGTAGTAGTGAAGCTTTCTTT
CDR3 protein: CASSQAPWGSSEAFF

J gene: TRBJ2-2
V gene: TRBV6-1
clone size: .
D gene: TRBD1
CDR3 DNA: TGTGCCAGCAGAGGGGAACCGGGACAGAGGATGAACACCGGGGAGCTGTTTTTT
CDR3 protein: CASRGEPGQRMNTGELFF

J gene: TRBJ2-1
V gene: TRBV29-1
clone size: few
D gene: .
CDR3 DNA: TGCAGCGTTGAACGGCAAGGGGGGATAAGCTACAATGAGCAGTTCTTC
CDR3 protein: CSVERQGGISYNEQFF

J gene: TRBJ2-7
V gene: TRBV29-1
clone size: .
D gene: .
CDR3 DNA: TGCAGCGTTGAGGGCGAGGGGGGCGAGCAGTACTTC
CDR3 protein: CSVEGEGGEQYF

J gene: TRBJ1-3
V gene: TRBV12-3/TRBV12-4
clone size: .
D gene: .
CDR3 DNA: TGTGCCAGCAGTACACAGGGAACTGGAAACACCATATATTTT
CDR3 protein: CASSTQGTGNTIYF

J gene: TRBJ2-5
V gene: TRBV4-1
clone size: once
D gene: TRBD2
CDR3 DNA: TGCGCCAGCAGCCAAGTGGTAGCGGGAAGGCAAGAGACCCAGTACTTC
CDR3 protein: CASSQVVAGRQETQYF

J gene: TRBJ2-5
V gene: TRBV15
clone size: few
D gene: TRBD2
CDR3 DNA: TGTGCCACCAGCAGAGATCCGCCCAGCGGGAGAGGGACAACAATTGGAGAGACCCAGTACTTC
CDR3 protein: CATSRDPPSGRGTTIGETQYF

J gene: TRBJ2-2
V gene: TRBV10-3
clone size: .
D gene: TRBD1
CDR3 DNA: TGTGCCATCAGCCCTCAGGGGGAAGTCACCGGGGAGCTGTTTTTT
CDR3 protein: CAISPQGEVTGELFF